Each of the 31 T cell receptor beta chains below was sequenced from the same sample in a study of T cell repertoires in cytomegalovirus infection. TCRdb passed the reads through MiXCR, listing each CDR3 protein once. This sample has more than 200,000 distinct CDR3 sequences, with 8% to 9.5% found just once. Source material: PBMCs. The receptor source for this set is a human donor in good health (CMV status not recorded). Some clones in this sample may be carry-over from other donors' samples.

The table lists this clonotype with many counts. This chain connects TRBV2 to TRBJ2-5, with 10 positions matching TRBD2. From germline, CDR1 is SNHLY and CDR2 FYNNEI. With 4 bases clipped from V and 2 bases from J, the junction kept 13 bases outside the gene matches. The CDR3 sequence is 18 residues long. The CDR3 DNA follows: TGTGCCAGCAGTGGTGGACTAGCGGTCACCCTGGGGCAAGAGACCCAGTACTTC. Amino acid sequence: CASSGGLAVTLGQETQYF.

The chain couples TRBV7-2 to TRBJ2-3; 11 bases map to TRBD1. In germline, CDR1 is SGHTA, CDR2 FQGNSA. CDR3 length equals 15 residues. After removal of 4 bases from V and 6 bases from J, the junction contained 6 bases not matched to a gene. The CDR3 protein is CASSSGQGARDTQYF. CDR3 in DNA: TGTGCCAGCAGCTCAGGACAGGGGGCGCGGGATACGCAGTATTTT.

As regards this clonotype: The germline gene is not matched at one end of the junction; a read error may be the cause. The chain has TRBV6-5 and TRBJ2-3, with a tentative D call TRBD2 (6 bases). CDR1 and CDR2 from the germline V gene are MNHEY and SVGAGI. This CDR3 is 15 amino acids long. CDR3 bases: TGTGCCAGCAGTAACTCCGGGACTGGCACAGATACGCAGTATTTT. The encoded protein is CASSNSGTGTDTQYF.

The chain couples TRBV15 to TRBJ2-6; D is unresolved. In germline, CDR1 is LNHNV, CDR2 YYDKDF (reference sequence). This CDR3 region has 14 residues. V lost 3 bases to trimming and J lost 0 bases, with 3 bases between them. CDR3 DNA sequence: TGTGCCACCAGCAGGGACTCTGGGGCCAACGTCCTGACTTTC. Its translation: CATSRDSGANVLTF.

This clonotype occurred many times. The V call is TRBV12-3 or TRBV12-4, the J call TRBJ1-5; no reliable D call. CDR3 size: 14 residues. Trimming took off 0 bases at V and 7 bases at J, with 10 bases between the two ends. CDR3 protein: CASSLAGPPQPQHF. CDR3 DNA sequence: TGTGCCAGCAGTTTAGCCGGGCCCCCACAGCCCCAGCATTTT.

This clonotype was found a few times. This sequence joins TRBV3-1 and TRBJ2-5; the D is unclear. Trimming shortened V by 1 base and J by 2 bases, and 8 bases separated the two germline ends. This CDR3 spans 14 amino acids. Germline CDR1 is LGHDT and CDR2 is YNNKEL (reference sequence). This CDR3 is CASSQASIQETQYF. DNA of the CDR3: TGTGCCAGCAGCCAAGCGTCTATACAAGAGACCCAGTACTTC.

The V and J genes are TRBV28 and TRBJ2-7; TRBD1 agrees at 10 bases. Trimming cost V 8 bases and J 2 bases; bases outside gene matches: 9. This CDR3 region has 15 residues. CDR1 MDHEN and CDR2 SYDVKM come from the germline V gene. CDR3 in DNA: TGTGCCAGCCTCTTTACCGGGACAGGGGCCTACGAGCAGTACTTC. Translating gives CASLFTGTGAYEQYF.

This clonotype was recorded at least ten times. The chain carries TRBV28 and TRBJ2-7, with a possible D match to TRBD1 (7 bases). Trimming left V 8 bases short and J 4 bases short, with 12 bases between. This CDR3 region has 12 residues. Germline assignment: CDR1 MDHEN and CDR2 SYDVKM. CDR3 nucleotides: TGTGCCAGCGAGGGGGCGGGATACGAGCAGTACTTC. This codes for CASEGAGYEQYF.

This clonotype was detected ten times or more. V usage is TRBV4-3 and J usage is TRBJ1-1; D gene ambiguous. Germline lookup yields CDR1 LGHNA and CDR2 YSLEER. This CDR3 has 15 amino acids. V gave up 0 bases and J gave up 0 bases, with 8 bases separating them. CDR3 coding DNA: TGCGCCAGCAGCCAAGAATGGGCGTTGAACACTGAAGCTTTCTTT. Translating it yields CASSQEWALNTEAFF.

This clonotype was counted at least ten times. The V gene is TRBV6-1, the J gene TRBJ2-7; D call uncertain. In germline, CDR1 is MNHNS, CDR2 SASEGT. The V and J ends lost 7 bases and 1 base respectively, with 14 bases between them. The CDR3 spans 14 residues. The CDR3: CASISTVPSYEQYF. CDR3 nucleotide sequence: TGTGCCAGCATAAGCACGGTACCTTCCTACGAGCAGTACTTC.

This clonotype has a count of ten or more. The chain carries TRBV6-5 and TRBJ2-5; TRBD1 is a possible D gene (5 bases). V lost 6 bases to trimming and J lost 5 bases, with 19 bases between them. Germline loops: CDR1 MNHEY, CDR2 SVGAGI. The length of the CDR3 is 15 residues. The CDR3 bases are TGTGCCAGCAGCCGAGCACGCGCGGCAGGGGAGACCCAGTACTTC. Its translation is CASSRARAAGETQYF.

This clonotype was recorded many times. V gene TRBV7-2 combines with J gene TRBJ1-5; D not certain. The V end lost 3 bases, the J end lost 2 bases, and 5 bases lay between the germline ends. The CDR3 totals 13 residues. The germline CDR1 and CDR2 sequences are SGHTA and FQGNSA. The CDR3 region has the DNA TGTGCCAGCAGCTTGGACGGCAATCAGCCCCAGCATTTT. Its translation is CASSLDGNQPQHF.

This clonotype was detected ten times or more. V and J are TRBV7-9 and TRBJ1-5, with D unresolved. V was trimmed by 4 bases and J by 0 bases, leaving 7 bases between them. CDR3 length: 14 amino acids. Germline V gives CDR1 SEHNR, CDR2 FQNEAQ (reference sequence). The CDR3 DNA reads TGTGCCAGCAGCTCAGTTTATAGCAATCAGCCCCAGCATTTT. Translating it yields CASSSVYSNQPQHF.

This clonotype was seen at least ten times. The J gene is TRBJ1-6, the V gene TRBV2; a possible D gene is TRBD1 (6 bases). Germline V lookup: CDR1 SNHLY, CDR2 FYNNEI. V lost 7 bases, J lost 0 bases, and 10 bases lay in between. This CDR3 comprises 15 residues. CDR3 in DNA: TGTGCCAGCATACAGGGTCTCTCCTATAATTCACCCCTCCACTTT. Protein: CASIQGLSYNSPLHF. Drawing the rest from reference TRBV2 and TRBJ1-6, the complete variable domain is EPEVTQTPSHQVTQMGQEVILRCVPISNHLYFYWYRQILGQKVEFLVSFYNNEISEKSEIFDDQFSVERPDGSNFTLKIRSTKLEDSAMYFCASIQGLSYNSPLHFGNGTRLTVT.

This clonotype was picked up many times. This chain uses TRBV19 with TRBJ2-6; D ambiguous. Per germline, CDR1 LNHDA and CDR2 SQIVND (reference sequence). This CDR3 spans 15 amino acids. V was pared by 5 bases and J by 4 bases, with 12 bases between. This CDR3 reads CASSVTRTGANVLTF. CDR3 DNA: TGTGCCAGTAGTGTGACCCGGACGGGGGCCAACGTCCTGACTTTC.

This clonotype was observed at least ten times. DNA for the CDR3: TGTGCTAGTGGTTTGGATGGGGGGGGTCAGCCCCAGCATTTT. Amino acids: CASGLDGGGQPQHF. The chain carries TRBV12-5 and TRBJ1-5; possibly TRBD1 for D (5 bases). V lost 1 base, J lost 6 bases, and 10 bases lay in between. The CDR3 runs 14 residues. The germline gives CDR1 LGHNT, CDR2 FRNRAP.

This clonotype occurred many times. This rearrangement joins TRBV7-2 to TRBJ2-7; no definite D call. V was clipped by 3 bases and J by 5 bases, with 14 bases between them. CDR3 length: 14 amino acids. Germline lookup yields CDR1 SGHTA and CDR2 FQGNSA. DNA for the CDR3: TGTGCCAGCAGCTTCGGTTTAAAGTCGGACGAGCAGTACTTC. Its translation: CASSFGLKSDEQYF.

This clonotype was seen at least ten times. The CDR3 DNA is TGTGCCAGCAGCACCCTAGCGGGGGGGACCGGGGAGCTGTTTTTT. This gives the protein CASSTLAGGTGELFF. The chain joins TRBV7-2 to TRBJ2-2; 12 bases match TRBD2. Germline values: CDR1 SGHTA, CDR2 FQGNSA. The V segment lost 5 bases and the J segment 5 bases; nucleotides outside the gene matches: 3. The CDR3 spans 15 residues.

This clonotype was seen ten or more times. The genes are TRBV6-2 or TRBV6-3 and TRBJ1-1; 10 bases match TRBD1. The germline V gene has CDR1 MNHEY and CDR2 SVGEGT. V dropped 6 bases and J dropped 4; count of bases not matched to a gene: 5. The CDR3 spans 14 residues. The CDR3 DNA reads TGTGCCAGCAGGATCGGGACAGGGGTCACTGAAGCTTTCTTT. Its translation is CASRIGTGVTEAFF.

In its sample, this clonotype was seen many times. The chain links TRBV7-2 to TRBJ2-3; D call uncertain. The V end lost 5 bases, the J end lost 7 bases, and 7 bases lay between the germline ends. Germline CDR1 SGHTA, CDR2 FQGNSA. The CDR3 runs 11 residues. The CDR3 region is CASSIGYTQYF. In nucleotides, the CDR3 is TGTGCCAGCAGCATCGGGTATACGCAGTATTTT.

The sample holds many counts of this clonotype. The V and J genes are TRBV6-8 and TRBJ2-2, with 12 bases lining up with TRBD1. From germline, CDR1 is MNHGY and CDR2 SAAAGT. V lost 5 bases and J lost 6; bases outside the gene matches: 7. The CDR3 extends over 16 amino acids. For the CDR3, the DNA is TGTGCCAGCAGTGCCCGGGACAGGGGGCGTCCCGGGGAGCTGTTTTTT. Encoded protein: CASSARDRGRPGELFF.

This clonotype was found many times. V is TRBV7-2 and J is TRBJ1-6, with a weak D call TRBD1 (6 bases). V was shortened by 2 bases and J by 0 bases, with 17 bases between the two germline ends. The CDR3 length is 19 residues. Germline V gene lookup returns CDR1 SGHTA and CDR2 FQGNSA. CDR3 nucleotides: TGTGCCAGCAGCTTAAAAGGCGGGGGCGGGAGCTCCTATAATTCACCCCTCCACTTT. This sequence encodes CASSLKGGGGSSYNSPLHF.

This clonotype was found a few times. V and J are TRBV28 and TRBJ2-7; D is ambiguous. Germline V gene sequence: CDR1 MDHEN, CDR2 SYDVKM. V lost 0 bases to trimming and J lost 0 bases, with 9 bases between them. This CDR3 has 15 residues. The CDR3 nucleotides are TGTGCCAGCAGTTTATGGGGCCAGTCCTCCTACGAGCAGTACTTC. This sequence encodes CASSLWGQSSYEQYF.

Concerning this clonotype: This may be a read error: a much more frequent sequence differs by one nucleotide. The rearrangement uses TRBV7-9 and TRBJ2-2, with 13 positions matching TRBD2. Per the germline V gene, CDR1 is SEHNR and CDR2 is FQNEAQ (reference sequence). This CDR3 region has 18 residues. Written as DNA, the CDR3 is TGTGCCAGCAGCTTACGACTAGCGGGGGGCCAGGACACCGGGGAGCAGTTTTTT. Residues: CASSLRLAGGQDTGEQFF.

This clonotype was recorded at least ten times. The rearrangement uses TRBV7-8 and TRBJ2-5; 7 nucleotides agree with TRBD1. This CDR3 contains 19 residues. Trimming took 3 bases from V and 2 from J; bases not matched to a gene: 18. The germline CDR1 and CDR2 sequences are SGHVS and FQNEAQ. Written as DNA, the CDR3 is TGTGCCAGCAGCTTCCCCAACGCCCGGGACAGACCTCGTCAAGAGACCCAGTACTTC. This translates into CASSFPNARDRPRQETQYF.

This clonotype came up a few times. The chain is built from TRBV12-5 and TRBJ2-5; possible D gene TRBD1, 6 bases. Germline CDR1 and CDR2: LGHNT and FRNRAP. This CDR3 is built from 13 residues. Trimming removed 4 bases at V and 9 bases at J, with 15 bases between. CDR3 residues: CASGYGQGNPQYF. CDR3 nucleotide sequence: TGTGCTAGTGGTTACGGCCAGGGGAATCCCCAGTACTTC.

In this sample, this clonotype turned up many times. V usage is TRBV7-2 and J usage is TRBJ2-5; D is unclear. The CDR3 length is 13 residues. The V end lost 1 base, the J end lost 5 bases, and 8 bases lay between the germline ends. In germline, CDR1 is SGHTA, CDR2 FQGNSA. CDR3 protein: CASSLDGRETQYF. CDR3 bases: TGTGCCAGCAGCTTAGACGGGCGGGAGACCCAGTACTTC. The full variable domain, completed using reference TRBV7-2 and TRBJ2-5, is GAGVSQSPSNKVTEKGKDVELRCDPISGHTALYWYRQSLGQGLEFLIYFQGNSAPDKSGLPSDRFSAERTGGSVSTLTIQRTQQEDSAVYLCASSLDGRETQYFGPGTRLLVL.

The sample holds many counts of this clonotype. The chain couples TRBV12-3 or TRBV12-4 to TRBJ1-3, with a possible D match to TRBD1 (5 bases). V was cut by 7 bases and J by 0 bases, with 13 bases left in between. The CDR3 length is 15 residues. The CDR3: CASNRGGTSGNTIYF. DNA for the CDR3: TGTGCCAGCAACCGCGGGGGAACCTCTGGAAACACCATATATTTT.

This clonotype was seen many times. V gene TRBV7-2 combines with J gene TRBJ2-7; D is perhaps TRBD2 (7 bases). CDR3 length: 14 amino acids. Trimming removed 4 bases at V and 5 bases at J, with 15 bases between. Per germline, CDR1 SGHTA and CDR2 FQGNSA. CDR3 amino acids: CASSWMRGGHEQYF. The DNA for the CDR3 is TGTGCCAGCAGCTGGATGAGGGGGGGCCACGAGCAGTACTTC. Looking up the rest from reference TRBV7-2 and TRBJ2-7 gives the full variable domain: GAGVSQSPSNKVTEKGKDVELRCDPISGHTALYWYRQSLGQGLEFLIYFQGNSAPDKSGLPSDRFSAERTGGSVSTLTIQRTQQEDSAVYLCASSWMRGGHEQYFGPGTRLTVT.

The chain links TRBV12-3 or TRBV12-4 to TRBJ2-1; TRBD2 matches at 9 bases. This CDR3 has 15 amino acids. V trimming: 6 bases; J trimming: 7 bases; junction bases outside the gene matches: 10. CDR3 amino acids: CASSSTSGSRNEQFF. The CDR3 nucleotides are TGTGCCAGCAGCTCCACTAGCGGGTCAAGGAATGAGCAGTTCTTC.

This clonotype occurred many times. The chain is built from TRBV6-1 and TRBJ1-2; 7 bases map to TRBD1. The CDR3 is made up of 14 amino acids. The V and J ends lost 5 bases and 8 bases, in that order; junction bases with no gene match: 11. Per germline, CDR1 MNHNS and CDR2 SASEGT. The CDR3: CASSYLGRQGGYTF. The CDR3 coding sequence is TGTGCCAGCAGTTATCTGGGAAGACAGGGAGGCTACACCTTC.